This TCR beta chain appears in the sequencing data of a study of blood T cells in healthy people across ages. Study-level points and caveats: Whereas aged donors had fewer naive CD4+ cells, long-lived donors had more of them and higher diversity. Nothing was known about donor CMV status, and this possibly confounded expanded clonotype changes.

Regarding this clonotype: The antigen is unknown.

With a J-beta primer mix and a sample-barcoded 5' primer, a second PCR ran about 7 to 12 cycles. TCRdb independently ran MiXCR on the 5' RACE reads; one entry per CDR3 protein. In the table there are around 1,500,000 distinct CDR3 sequences, roughly 40% of which are singletons. The CDR3 consists of 16 residues. V lost 1 base to trimming and J lost 4 bases; unmatched junction nucleotides: 9. The germline gives CDR1 SGHTA, CDR2 FQGNSA. This rearrangement joins TRBV7-2 to TRBJ2-5; 7 bases line up with TRBD2. This receptor was identified in a woman aged 18-30 years in good health. The sequencing input was blood. The CDR3 reads CASSLVSQWGGETQYF. The CDR3 DNA sequence: TGTGCCAGCAGCTTAGTATCTCAGTGGGGGGGAGAGACCCAGTACTTC.